The T cell receptor beta chain described here comes from a study of blood T cells in healthy people across ages (dated by TCRdb to between 2014 and 2017). About the full investigation: Template switching captured roughly one uniquely barcoded TCR beta cDNA molecule per two T cells in model experiments. Using deep sequencing normalized with unique cDNA molecular identifiers, the study measured how TCR beta repertoire diversity changes with age. The donors were split into four age groups: young (average around 15 years), middle-aged (about 40), aged (roughly 60) and long-lived (82). Two additional independent replicas of 1 million unique cDNA reads from the same blood draw were analyzed for two donors (one aged 18 to 30 and one aged 80 or older). Donors of different ages were randomly distributed across sequencing lanes to avoid experimental bias.

The method was 5' RACE. The data were produced on an Illumina HiSeq 2500. A second about 6 to 11 cycle PCR used a sample-barcoded 5' primer and a J-beta primer mix. A template-switch 5' adaptor carrying 12 random nucleotides introduced a unique molecular identifier onto each TCR beta cDNA molecule. Each sample yielded at least 2.5 million CDR3-containing paired-end reads. All of the RNA was converted into first-strand cDNA using the Mint cDNA synthesis kit, with a TRBC-specific oligonucleotide serving as the primer. After uracil-DNA glycosylase treatment, a first 18-cycle PCR used universal primers M1SS and BC2_uni_R on all cDNA. The paper's data handling went like this. For normalization, 1 million high-quality reads were randomly selected from each sample, with every read carrying a distinct molecular identifier. Instead of being binned into consensus sequences, reads with shared molecular identifiers were discarded. MiTCR, run with a Q25 quality threshold and the strictest error-elimination algorithm, handled CDR3 identification, clonotype clustering and error correction. A nonparametric unseen species model using Euler transformation provided a lower-bound estimate of total TCR beta diversity. The raw public reads went through TCRdb reprocessing: fastp at Q25, MiXCR clone calling, in-frame beta chains kept. Each CDR3 protein appears once, grouped with its most common genes and DNA. The V and J calls reflect TCRdb's pipeline rather than the authors' work. This sample lists around 710,000 distinct CDR3 sequences; more than 40% were detected once. The ten largest clones represent approximately 22% of the sample.

Study-wide findings and limitations: Because profiling used bulk unsorted PBMCs, naive and antigen-experienced compartments could not be compared conclusively. Compared with the aged group, the long-lived group had more naive CD4+ T cells, fewer expanded clones and increased TCR diversity, a pattern suggesting age selection. Because the CMV infection status of the donors was unknown, age-related changes in expanded clonotypes may potentially have been confounded. Total diversity estimates from one million sequenced T cells were considered lower bounds and underestimates. Observed TCR beta diversity per million T cells fell roughly linearly with age, and a significant reduction was already apparent by age roughly 40. The percentage of naive T cells measured by flow cytometry correlated strongly with observed TCR beta diversity.

This clonotype has only a few counts. Its antigen remains unidentified. One base away there is no much larger clone; base qualities are not given. Ends trimmed: V by 6 bases, J by 4 bases; bases unmatched to a gene: 16. CDR1 and CDR2 (MNHEY, SVGEGT) derive from the germline V gene. The CDR3 measures 18 amino acids from cysteine to phenylalanine. Only CDR3 DNA remains: 54 bases, in frame from the first base. Donors were roughly 40 systemically healthy Caucasian individuals from Russia aged roughly 6 to 95 years. Approximately 9.7 milliliters of peripheral blood were drawn from each donor into EDTA-treated Vacutainer tubes. Ficoll-Paque density-gradient centrifugation was used to isolate PBMCs, with at least 7 million per sample. Trizol reagent was used to extract total RNA from PBMCs, with at least 6 micrograms per sample. For every donor, an aliquot of PBMCs went through flow cytometry to measure the percentages of naive CD45RAhigh/CD27high T cells.

This clonotype originated in an older woman in good health. The chain is encoded by TRBV6-2 or TRBV6-3 joined to TRBJ2-3; TRBD2 agrees with 10 junctional bases. Sequenced input: blood. In nucleotide form, the sequence is TGTGCCAGCAGCCCGGTCTCGCCGGGACTAGCGTTCGCAGATACGCAGTATTTT. Translated, it gives CASSPVSPGLAFADTQYF.